These 32 T cell receptor beta chains share one sample of origin, sequenced in a study of blood T cell repertoires in COVID-19. Here immunoSEQ multiplex PCR was the method, and the copy in TCRdb shows in-frame clones only, minus some. This table has 130,000 or so clones, 88% appearing once. Sample: peripheral blood. These receptors were collected from a woman in her sixties or seventies with acute or convalescent COVID-19.

The rearrangement links TRBV10-3 to TRBJ1-2; 7 nucleotides match TRBD1. CDR1 is ENHRY, CDR2 SYGVKD, per germline. Unmatched junction bases numbered 19, after V lost 3 bases and J lost 6 bases. This CDR3 contains 18 residues. The CDR3 nucleotides read TGTGCCATCAGTGAAGATTCGGTCGGGACAGTACGGTTAGATGGCTACACCTTC. Protein: CAISEDSVGTVRLDGYTF.

The gene calls are TRBV5-1 and TRBJ2-1; 10 nucleotides line up with TRBD2. Germline trimming cut 3 bases from V and 9 bases from J; bases unmatched to any gene: 9. The CDR3 spans 15 residues. Germline CDR1 and CDR2: SGHRS and YFSETQ. The CDR3 nucleotides are TGCGCCAGCAGCTCCGGTGGTAGCGGGGGGATTGAGCAGTTCTTC. Encoded protein: CASSSGGSGGIEQFF. The full variable domain, rest sourced from reference TRBV5-1 and TRBJ2-1, is KAGVTQTPRYLIKTRGQQVTLSCSPISGHRSVSWYQQTPGQGLQFLFEYFSETQRNKGNFPGRFSGRQFSNSRSEMNVSTLELGDSALYLCASSSGGSGGIEQFFGPGTRLTVL.

On this clone itself: Other nucleotide sequences from this sample produce the same CDR3. The gene calls are TRBV5-1 and TRBJ2-5, with 7 bases that match TRBD1. Germline loops: CDR1 SGHRS, CDR2 YFSETQ. After removal of 0 bases from V and 2 bases from J, the junction contained 1 base not matched to a gene. There are 14 residues in the CDR3. DNA for the CDR3: TGCGCCAGCAGCTTGGAGGGGGCACAAGAGACCCAGTACTTC. Amino acid sequence: CASSLEGAQETQYF. The full variable domain, with the rest looked up from reference TRBV5-1 and TRBJ2-5, is KAGVTQTPRYLIKTRGQQVTLSCSPISGHRSVSWYQQTPGQGLQFLFEYFSETQRNKGNFPGRFSGRQFSNSRSEMNVSTLELGDSALYLCASSLEGAQETQYFGPGTRLLVL.

The CDR3 nucleotides read TGCGCCAGCAGCTATGTGGGACAGGGGGCGGTTGGCTACACCTTC. Translation gives CASSYVGQGAVGYTF. The chain combines TRBV5-1 with TRBJ1-2; 12 bases agree with TRBD1. This CDR3 spans 15 amino acids. In germline, CDR1 is SGHRS, CDR2 YFSETQ. Unmatched junction bases numbered 7, after V lost 3 bases and J lost 7 bases.

This clone was found once. The rearrangement links TRBV7-6 to TRBJ2-6; 7 nucleotides agree with TRBD1. Unmatched junction bases numbered 8, after V lost 5 bases and J lost 4 bases. This CDR3 has 16 residues. Germline assignment: CDR1 SGHVS and CDR2 FNYEAQ. The CDR3 loop reads CASSPRQGLGANVLTF. CDR3 nucleotides: TGTGCCAGCAGCCCTCGACAGGGTTTGGGGGCCAACGTCCTGACTTTC. Together with reference TRBV7-6 and TRBJ2-6, the CDR3 gives the full variable domain: GAGVSQSPRYKVTKRGQDVALRCDPISGHVSLYWYRQALGQGPEFLTYFNYEAQQDKSGLPNDRFSAERPEGSISTLTIQRTEQRDSAMYRCASSPRQGLGANVLTFGAGSRLTVL.

CDR3 sequence: CASSQGQAGSYNSPLHF. The CDR3 DNA sequence: TGTGCCAGCAGCCAGGGACAGGCTGGATCCTATAATTCACCCCTCCACTTT. The chain links TRBV5-6 to TRBJ1-6, with 8 bases fitting TRBD1. Germline trimming cut 4 bases from V and 1 base from J; bases unmatched to any gene: 7. The CDR3 consists of 17 residues. Germline V gene data show CDR1 as SGHDT and CDR2 as YYEEEE.

The chain recombines TRBV6-5 with TRBJ1-1; D perhaps matches TRBD1 (5 bases). Looked up from germline, CDR1 is MNHEY and CDR2 is SVGAGI. There are 12 residues in the CDR3. Trimming took off 6 bases at V and 10 bases at J, with 15 bases between the two ends. The CDR3 is CASSRGGFRAFF. CDR3 coding DNA: TGTGCCAGCAGCCGTGGGGGGTTCCGAGCTTTCTTT.

The V gene is TRBV19, the J gene TRBJ1-1; D is possibly TRBD1 (6 bases). The CDR3 is made up of 13 amino acids. Germline CDR1 LNHDA, CDR2 SQIVND (reference sequence). V lost 6 bases to trimming and J lost 2 bases, with 10 bases between them. In DNA form, the CDR3 reads TGTGCCAGTAGCGGACAGATTAACACTGAAGCTTTCTTT. Amino acid sequence: CASSGQINTEAFF.

As concerns this clone: Compared with germline, one end of the junction differs, possibly owing to a read error. The gene calls are TRBV5-4 and TRBJ2-7; D is perhaps TRBD1 (5 bases). CDR3 size: 14 residues. The germline V gene encodes CDR1 SGHNT and CDR2 YYREEE (reference sequence). Here the CDR3 reads CASSFDQGSNEQYF. The DNA of the CDR3 is TGTGCCAGCAGCTTCGACCAGGGCTCCAACGAGCAGTACTTC.

The J gene is TRBJ2-2, the V gene TRBV6-5, with D unresolved. Trimming cost V 5 bases and J 3 bases, with 7 bases left between them. Per germline, CDR1 MNHEY and CDR2 SVGAGI. The CDR3 loop spans 13 amino acids. The CDR3 reads CASSTVYTGELFF. The CDR3 coding sequence is TGTGCCAGCAGTACGGTATACACCGGGGAGCTGTTTTTT.

The rearrangement joins TRBV6-1 to TRBJ2-3; 11 positions match TRBD2. Looked up from germline, CDR1 is MNHNS and CDR2 is SASEGT. V dropped 2 bases and J dropped 2; count of bases not matched to a gene: 6. This CDR3 spans 17 amino acids. The DNA of the CDR3 is TGTGCCAGCAGTGAAAGCACTAGCGGGGGTTACACAGATACGCAGTATTTT. It specifies CASSESTSGGYTDTQYF.

The chain couples TRBV18 to TRBJ1-5; D might be TRBD1 (5 bases). V was trimmed by 3 bases and J by 3 bases, leaving 12 bases between them. CDR3 length equals 15 residues. Germline assignment: CDR1 KGHSH and CDR2 LQKENI. CDR3 region: CASSPQDTDNQPQHF. CDR3 nucleotides: TGTGCCAGCTCACCTCAGGACACAGACAATCAGCCCCAGCATTTT.

This clone was detected a few times. This rearrangement joins TRBV7-9 to TRBJ1-4; tentative D call: TRBD1 (5 bases). CDR1 and CDR2 from the germline V gene are SEHNR and FQNEAQ (reference sequence). The CDR3 totals 19 residues. V lost 5 bases, J lost 4 bases, and 26 bases lay in between. Written as DNA, the CDR3 is TGTGCCAGCAGCCCTGACAGAGGTAGGAGACCGGGCCATAATGAAAAACTGTTTTTT. Protein sequence: CASSPDRGRRPGHNEKLFF.

This clone has a handful of counts. CDR3 DNA sequence: TGTGCCAGCAGCCGGCGACAGGGCCCGCTGAGCCTTGGCTACACCTTC. Translating it yields CASSRRQGPLSLGYTF. The gene calls are TRBV5-6 and TRBJ1-2, with 7 nucleotides matching TRBD1. The germline gives CDR1 SGHDT, CDR2 YYEEEE. With 4 bases clipped from V and 7 bases from J, the junction kept 16 bases outside the gene matches. CDR3 length: 16 amino acids.

The rearrangement joins TRBV21-1 to TRBJ1-2. TRBV21-1 is listed as a pseudogene. The CDR3 is made up of 14 amino acids. The CDR3 nucleotides are TGTGCCAGCAGCAAAGGGCGGGGGAACTATGGCTACACCTTC. This codes for CASSKGRGNYGYTF.

V is TRBV19 and J is TRBJ1-4, with D possibly TRBD1 on 6 matching bases. The CDR3 has 18 residues. Germline V gene data show CDR1 as LNHDA and CDR2 as SQIVND (reference sequence). V gave up 7 bases and J gave up 1 base, with 22 bases separating them. The DNA of the CDR3 is TGTGCCAGTACCCCATCCCCCGGACAGCGACTAACTAATGAAAAACTGTTTTTT. Translating gives CASTPSPGQRLTNEKLFF.

This chain connects TRBV28 to TRBJ2-3, with 7 bases that match TRBD1. Germline CDR1 MDHEN, CDR2 SYDVKM. CDR3 size: 17 residues. The ends lost 3 bases at V and 0 bases at J; junction bases unmatched: 9. As DNA, the CDR3 is TGTGCCAGCAGTTTCGGACAGGAGTACCCTAGCACAGATACGCAGTATTTT. Protein: CASSFGQEYPSTDTQYF.

The chain couples TRBV28 to TRBJ1-2; 7 bases are a match to TRBD1. Germline-derived CDR1 and CDR2 are MDHEN and SYDVKM. This CDR3 is built from 14 residues. V gave up 7 bases and J gave up 8 bases; unmatched junction bases: 13. The CDR3 region has the DNA TGTGCCAGCACCTTGGTGGAGGGGGCGCGCGGCTACACCTTC. This gives the protein CASTLVEGARGYTF.

The chain joins TRBV28 to TRBJ1-6, with 9 positions matching TRBD1. The CDR3 contains 17 residues. The J segment lost 13 bases and the V segment lost 0 bases, leaving 13 bases of the junction unmatched. From germline, CDR1 is MDHEN and CDR2 SYDVKM. The CDR3 bases are TGTGCCAGCAGTTTATGGGCGCCGGGACAGGGCCTATTGCCCCTCCACTTT. Its protein is CASSLWAPGQGLLPLHF. The full variable domain, with the rest looked up from reference TRBV28 and TRBJ1-6, is DVKVTQSSRYLVKRTGEKVFLECVQDMDHENMFWYRQDPGLGLRLIYFSYDVKMKEKGDIPEGYSVSREKKERFSLILESASTNQTSMYLCASSLWAPGQGLLPLHFGNGTRLTVT.

The rearrangement links TRBV7-9 to TRBJ1-2; 7 bases match TRBD1. With V trimmed by 5 bases and J by 3 bases, 3 bases remained unmatched. Germline V gene sequence: CDR1 SEHNR, CDR2 FQNEAQ (reference sequence). The CDR3 totals 13 residues. The CDR3: CASSQDRHYGYTF. Here the CDR3 DNA reads TGTGCCAGCAGCCAGGACAGGCACTATGGCTACACCTTC.

This clone has just one count. This chain joins TRBV28 and TRBJ2-3; 8 positions match TRBD2. The J segment lost 6 bases and the V segment lost 5 bases, leaving 13 bases of the junction unmatched. This CDR3 is built from 16 residues. Germline values: CDR1 MDHEN, CDR2 SYDVKM. In DNA form, the CDR3 reads TGTGCCAGCAGTCCCCCCCAAGTAGCGGGGTTCGATACGCAGTATTTT. The encoded protein is CASSPPQVAGFDTQYF.

The genes are TRBV9 and TRBJ2-5, with 8 bases matching TRBD1. Germline V CDR1 and CDR2: SGDLS, YYNGEE. With V trimmed by 0 bases and J by 5 bases, 6 bases remained unmatched. The CDR3 covers 15 residues. Here the CDR3 DNA reads TGTGCCAGCAGCGTAGCTACAGGGGGGTGGGAGACCCAGTACTTC. Amino acid sequence: CASSVATGGWETQYF.

The CDR3 bases are TGCGCCAGCAGTCACCCCGGGACAGGGAAGAGCTCCTACGAGCAGTACTTC. Its protein is CASSHPGTGKSSYEQYF. The V and J genes are TRBV23-1 and TRBJ2-7; 9 bases fit TRBD1. TRBV23-1 is assigned to the ORF class and has an uncertain function. The J segment lost 0 bases and the V segment lost 3 bases, leaving 9 bases of the junction unmatched. The CDR3 runs 17 residues.

The V gene is TRBV5-1, the J gene TRBJ1-5; tentative D call: TRBD1 (6 bases). Germline V gene sequence: CDR1 SGHRS, CDR2 YFSETQ. This CDR3 comprises 15 residues. The germline V and J ends were trimmed by 3 bases and 1 base, with 11 bases remaining between them. The DNA of the CDR3 is TGCGCCAGCAGCTCCGGACAGACAAGCAATCAGCCCCAGCATTTT. It translates to CASSSGQTSNQPQHF. Full variable domain (remainder filled in from reference TRBV5-1 and TRBJ1-5): KAGVTQTPRYLIKTRGQQVTLSCSPISGHRSVSWYQQTPGQGLQFLFEYFSETQRNKGNFPGRFSGRQFSNSRSEMNVSTLELGDSALYLCASSSGQTSNQPQHFGDGTRLSIL.

The chain uses TRBV5-6 and TRBJ1-4; TRBD1 aligns across 9 bases. The CDR3 is 16 amino acids. From germline, CDR1 is SGHDT and CDR2 YYEEEE. Unmatched junction bases numbered 9, after V lost 2 bases and J lost 7 bases. CDR3 in amino acids: CASSFGVGGQGEKLFF. The CDR3 DNA reads TGTGCCAGCAGCTTCGGAGTCGGGGGACAGGGTGAAAAACTGTTTTTT.

This clone was seen only a few times. The rearrangement links TRBV5-1 to TRBJ1-6, with unresolved D. The CDR3 spans 15 residues. Germline V gene lookup returns CDR1 SGHRS and CDR2 YFSETQ. Trimming took off 4 bases at V and 1 base at J, with 9 bases between the two ends. CDR3 amino acids: CASSAGLSYNSPLHF. CDR3 bases: TGCGCCAGCAGCGCCGGGTTATCCTATAATTCACCCCTCCACTTT.

The chain has TRBV4-2 and TRBJ1-1; TRBD1 matches 7 bases. This CDR3 contains 16 residues. Trimming at V came to 0 bases and at J to 0 bases, leaving 4 bases not matched to a gene. In germline, CDR1 is LGHNA, CDR2 YNFKEQ. CDR3 DNA: TGTGCCAGCAGCCAAGAGCTCCAGGGGGTGAACACTGAAGCTTTCTTT. The encoded protein is CASSQELQGVNTEAFF.

The chain has TRBV20-1 and TRBJ1-5, with 7 bases aligning to TRBD1. The CDR3 covers 16 residues. With 3 bases clipped from V and 4 bases from J, the junction kept 12 bases outside the gene matches. CDR1 and CDR2 (germline): DFQATT, SNEGSKA (reference sequence). CDR3 DNA: TGCAGTGCTAGTTCCGCCCGGACAGGTCTGAATCAGCCCCAGCATTTT. The encoded protein is CSASSARTGLNQPQHF.

J is TRBJ2-1 and V is TRBV21-1; the D segment call TRBD2 is taken from the table without a DNA check. TRBV21-1 has pseudogene status. The CDR3 loop spans 16 amino acids. CDR3: CASSKDYPSSYNEQFF. In DNA form, the CDR3 reads TGTGCCAGCAGCAAAGACTACCCTAGCTCCTACAATGAGCAGTTCTTC.

V and J are TRBV11-2 and TRBJ1-2, with D unclear. Germline CDR1 is SGHAT and CDR2 is FQNNGV. V was trimmed by 3 bases and J by 5 bases, leaving 10 bases between them. CDR3 length: 13 amino acids. The CDR3 spells CASSFAGAYGYTF. Written as DNA, the CDR3 is TGTGCCAGCAGCTTTGCGGGCGCGTATGGCTACACCTTC.

This clone appeared a few times. This chain joins TRBV30 and TRBJ1-2; no clear D. The CDR3 length is 13 residues. Trimming shortened V by 5 bases and J by 5 bases, and 15 bases separated the two germline ends. Germline V gene lookup returns CDR1 GTSNPN and CDR2 SVGIG (reference sequence). The CDR3 spells CAWGRDRPYGYTF. Here the CDR3 DNA reads TGTGCCTGGGGCCGGGATCGCCCGTATGGCTACACCTTC. Using reference TRBV30 and TRBJ1-2 for the parts outside the CDR3, the full variable domain is SQTIHQWPATLVQPVGSPLSLECTVEGTSNPNLYWYRQAAGRGLQLLFYSVGIGQISSEVPQNLSASRPQDRQFILSSKKLLLSDSGFYLCAWGRDRPYGYTFGSGTRLTVV.

The gene calls are TRBV27 and TRBJ2-7; weak D call: TRBD2 (6 bases). The CDR3 covers 13 residues. V shed 2 bases and J shed 4 bases, with 9 bases lying between them. Germline CDR1 MNHEY, CDR2 SMNVEV (reference sequence). The CDR3 spells CASSLRESYEQYF. CDR3 nucleotide sequence: TGTGCCAGCAGTTTACGGGAGAGTTACGAGCAGTACTTC.